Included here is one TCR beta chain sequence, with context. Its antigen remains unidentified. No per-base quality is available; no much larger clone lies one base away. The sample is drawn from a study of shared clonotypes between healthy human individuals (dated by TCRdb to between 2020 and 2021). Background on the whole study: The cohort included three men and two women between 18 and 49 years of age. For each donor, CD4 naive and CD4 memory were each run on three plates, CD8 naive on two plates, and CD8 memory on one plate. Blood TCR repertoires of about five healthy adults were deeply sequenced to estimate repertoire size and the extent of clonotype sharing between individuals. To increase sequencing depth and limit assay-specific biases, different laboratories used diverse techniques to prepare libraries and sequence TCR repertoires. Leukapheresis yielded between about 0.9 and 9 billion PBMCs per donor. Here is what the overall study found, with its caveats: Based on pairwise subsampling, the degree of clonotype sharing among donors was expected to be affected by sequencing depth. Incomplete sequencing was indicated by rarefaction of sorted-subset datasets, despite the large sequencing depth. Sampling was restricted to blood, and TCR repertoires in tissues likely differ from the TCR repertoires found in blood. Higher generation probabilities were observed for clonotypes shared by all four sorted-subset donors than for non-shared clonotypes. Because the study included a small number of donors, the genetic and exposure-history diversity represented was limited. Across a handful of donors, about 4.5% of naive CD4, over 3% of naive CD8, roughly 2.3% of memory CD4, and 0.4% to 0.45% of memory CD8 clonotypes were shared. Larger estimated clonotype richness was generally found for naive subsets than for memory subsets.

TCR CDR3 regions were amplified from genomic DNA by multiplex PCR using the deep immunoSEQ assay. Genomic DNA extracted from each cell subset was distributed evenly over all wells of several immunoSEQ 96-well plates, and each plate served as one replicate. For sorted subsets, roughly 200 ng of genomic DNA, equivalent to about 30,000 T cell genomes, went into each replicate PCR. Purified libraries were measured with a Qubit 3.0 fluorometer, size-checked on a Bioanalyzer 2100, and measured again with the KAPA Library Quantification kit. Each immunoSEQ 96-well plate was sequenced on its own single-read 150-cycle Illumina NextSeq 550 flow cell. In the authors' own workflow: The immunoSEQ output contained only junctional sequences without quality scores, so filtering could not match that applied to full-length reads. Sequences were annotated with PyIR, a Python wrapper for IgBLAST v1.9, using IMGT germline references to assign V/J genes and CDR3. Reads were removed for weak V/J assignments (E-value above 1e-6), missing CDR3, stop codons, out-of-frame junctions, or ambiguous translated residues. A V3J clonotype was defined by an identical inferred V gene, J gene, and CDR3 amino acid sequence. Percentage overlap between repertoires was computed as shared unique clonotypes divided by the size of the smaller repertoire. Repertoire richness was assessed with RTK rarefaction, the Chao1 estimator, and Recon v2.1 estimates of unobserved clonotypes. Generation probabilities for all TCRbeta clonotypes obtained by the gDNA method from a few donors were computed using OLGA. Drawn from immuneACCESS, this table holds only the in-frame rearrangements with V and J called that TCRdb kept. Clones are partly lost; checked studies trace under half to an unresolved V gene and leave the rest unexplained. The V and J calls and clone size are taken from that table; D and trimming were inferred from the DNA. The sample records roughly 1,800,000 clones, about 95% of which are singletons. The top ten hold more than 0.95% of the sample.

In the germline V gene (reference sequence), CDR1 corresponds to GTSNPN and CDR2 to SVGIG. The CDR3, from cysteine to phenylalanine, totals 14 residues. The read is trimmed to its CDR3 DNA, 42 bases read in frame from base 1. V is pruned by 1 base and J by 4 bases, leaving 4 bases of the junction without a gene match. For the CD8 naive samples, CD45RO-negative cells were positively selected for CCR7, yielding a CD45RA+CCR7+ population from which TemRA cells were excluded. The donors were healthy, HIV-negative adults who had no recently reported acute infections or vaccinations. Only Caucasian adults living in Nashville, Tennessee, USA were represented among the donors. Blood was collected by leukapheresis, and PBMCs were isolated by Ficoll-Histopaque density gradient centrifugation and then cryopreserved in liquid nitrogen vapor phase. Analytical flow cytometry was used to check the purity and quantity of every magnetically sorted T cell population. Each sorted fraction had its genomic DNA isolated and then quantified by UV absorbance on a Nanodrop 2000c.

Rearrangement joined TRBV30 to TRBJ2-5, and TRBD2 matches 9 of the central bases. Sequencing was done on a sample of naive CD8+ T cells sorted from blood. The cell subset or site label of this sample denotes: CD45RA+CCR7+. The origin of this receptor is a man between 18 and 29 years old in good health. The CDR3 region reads CAWSELAGLETQYF. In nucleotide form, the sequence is TGTGCCTGGAGTGAACTAGCGGGTTTAGAGACCCAGTACTTC.